Given below is one T cell receptor beta chain in context. Its antigen is unknown. For TCR, cDNA came from 5'RACE template switching, which added a universal primer site and UMIs. TCRdb analysed the 5' RACE reads with MiXCR anew, one entry per CDR3 protein. The table has about 430,000 distinct CDR3 sequences, around a sixth seen once. CDR1 SQVTM and CDR2 ANQGSEA come from the germline V gene. This CDR3 is 14 amino acids long. The V gene end was trimmed by 2 bases and the J gene end by 6 bases; junction bases not matched to a gene: 8. This sample is part of a study of T cells after yellow fever vaccination. Overall study results and limits: The study found a weaker secondary response that peaked faster, day 5 versus 15.

The sequence was collected from a young man who received the YFV17D yellow fever vaccine. The sample was PBMCs, taken before the yellow fever booster vaccination. This chain uses TRBV29-1 with TRBJ2-3, with TRBD1 matching over 7 bases. The CDR3 reads CSVERGGARDTQYF. CDR3 coding DNA: TGCAGCGTTGAAAGAGGGGGCGCCAGGGATACGCAGTATTTT.